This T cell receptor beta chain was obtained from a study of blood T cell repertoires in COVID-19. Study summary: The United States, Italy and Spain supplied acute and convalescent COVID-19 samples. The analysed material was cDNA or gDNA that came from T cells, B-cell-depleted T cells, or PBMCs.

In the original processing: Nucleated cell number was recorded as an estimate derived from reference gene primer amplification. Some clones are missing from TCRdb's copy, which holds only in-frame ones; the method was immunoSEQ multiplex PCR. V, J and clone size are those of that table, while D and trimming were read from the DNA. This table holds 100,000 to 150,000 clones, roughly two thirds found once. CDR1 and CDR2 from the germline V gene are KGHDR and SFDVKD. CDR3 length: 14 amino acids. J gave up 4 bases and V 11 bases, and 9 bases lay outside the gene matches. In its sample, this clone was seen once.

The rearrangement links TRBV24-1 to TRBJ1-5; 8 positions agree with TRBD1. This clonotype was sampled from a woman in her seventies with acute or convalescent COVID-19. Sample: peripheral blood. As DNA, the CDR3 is TGTGCCAGTTCCGGGACAGGTGATAATCAGCCCCAGCATTTT. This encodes CASSGTGDNQPQHF.